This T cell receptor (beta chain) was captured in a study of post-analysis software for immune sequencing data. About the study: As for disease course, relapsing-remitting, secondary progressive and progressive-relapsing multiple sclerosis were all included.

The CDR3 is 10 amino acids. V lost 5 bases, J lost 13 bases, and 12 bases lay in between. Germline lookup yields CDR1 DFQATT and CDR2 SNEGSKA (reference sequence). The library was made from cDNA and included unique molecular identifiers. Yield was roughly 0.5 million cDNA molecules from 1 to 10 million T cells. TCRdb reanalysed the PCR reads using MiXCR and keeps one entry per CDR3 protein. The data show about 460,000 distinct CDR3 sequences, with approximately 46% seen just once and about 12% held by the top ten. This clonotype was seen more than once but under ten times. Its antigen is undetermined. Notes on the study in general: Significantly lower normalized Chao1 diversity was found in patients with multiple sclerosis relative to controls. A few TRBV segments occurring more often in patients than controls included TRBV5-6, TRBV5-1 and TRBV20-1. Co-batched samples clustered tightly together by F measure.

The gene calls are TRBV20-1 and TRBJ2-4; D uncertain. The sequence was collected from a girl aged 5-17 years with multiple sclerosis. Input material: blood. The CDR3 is CSAGYNEQYF. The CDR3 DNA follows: TGCAGTGCTGGGTACAATGAGCAGTACTTC.